The next 30 T cell receptor beta chains were all read from a single sample in a study of shared clonotypes between healthy human individuals. Assay: immunoSEQ multiplex PCR; the TCRdb copy retains only in-frame clones and omits some. This table holds 600,000 to 750,000 clones, 80% to 95% found once. The sample taken for sequencing was memory CD8+ T cells from PBMCs. Subset defined: CD45RO+ cells pooled with CCR7-negative TemRA cells. The receptor set was obtained from a man younger than 35 in good health. Some clones in this sample may be carry-over from other donors' samples.

The chain is built from TRBV7-6 and TRBJ2-2; D unclear. This CDR3 comprises 16 residues. V was clipped by 1 base and J by 1 base, with 10 bases between them. Germline V gives CDR1 SGHVS, CDR2 FNYEAQ. The CDR3 sequence is CASSLVLGLNTGELFF. As DNA, the CDR3 is TGTGCCAGCAGCTTAGTGTTGGGTCTGAACACCGGGGAGCTGTTTTTT.

This chain uses TRBV19 with TRBJ2-1; 8 nucleotides match TRBD2. The ends lost 5 bases at V and 4 bases at J; junction bases unmatched: 4. Germline V lookup: CDR1 LNHDA, CDR2 SQIVND (reference sequence). The CDR3 covers 14 residues. CDR3 region: CASSGTSGYNEQFF. The CDR3 nucleotides are TGTGCCAGTAGTGGCACTAGCGGTTACAATGAGCAGTTCTTC.

The sample holds a few counts of this clone. This sequence joins TRBV6-1 and TRBJ2-7; D gene ambiguous. CDR1 and CDR2 from the germline V gene are MNHNS and SASEGT. The CDR3 has 15 residues. Trimming removed 1 base from V and 0 bases from J, with 10 bases in between. For the CDR3, the DNA is TGTGCCAGCAGTGAAGACGACGGTAGCTCCTACGAGCAGTACTTC. Protein product: CASSEDDGSSYEQYF.

The genes are TRBV7-7 and TRBJ1-4; D gene ambiguous. Germline V CDR1 and CDR2: SSHAT, FNYEAQ (reference sequence). The length of the CDR3 is 15 residues. V lost 5 bases and J 2 bases, leaving 12 bases between the germline ends. The CDR3 sequence: CASSIRPGTNEKLFF. The CDR3 nucleotides read TGTGCCAGCAGCATACGGCCTGGGACTAATGAAAAACTGTTTTTT.

The V gene is TRBV5-5, the J gene TRBJ2-1; D unclear. With 3 bases removed from V and 6 bases from J, the gap between germline ends came to 19 bases. This CDR3 spans 16 amino acids. Per germline, CDR1 SGHKS and CDR2 YYEKEE (reference sequence). CDR3 region: CASSSPGVNYLNEQFF. The CDR3, as DNA: TGTGCCAGCAGCTCCCCCGGAGTCAACTACCTCAATGAGCAGTTCTTC.

This rearrangement joins TRBV10-3 to TRBJ2-5, with 8 bases fitting TRBD1. V lost 5 bases, J lost 4 bases, and 12 bases stayed unmatched. The CDR3 is 16 residues long. CDR1 is ENHRY and CDR2 is SYGVKD in the germline V gene. CDR3 protein: CAISWRQGRVGETQYF. The CDR3 DNA follows: TGTGCCATCAGTTGGAGACAGGGGAGAGTAGGAGAGACCCAGTACTTC.

The chain carries TRBV27 and TRBJ2-1; D is possibly TRBD2 (5 bases). This CDR3 spans 16 amino acids. Trimming cost V 3 bases and J 0 bases, with 12 bases left between them. The germline gives CDR1 MNHEY, CDR2 SMNVEV (reference sequence). The CDR3 DNA sequence: TGTGCCAGCAGTTTGGACTTGATGAGCTCCTACAATGAGCAGTTCTTC. Translating gives CASSLDLMSSYNEQFF.

The chain combines TRBV11-2 with TRBJ2-2, with no clear D. Trimming took 3 bases from V and 7 from J, leaving 9 bases between them. In germline, CDR1 is SGHAT, CDR2 FQNNGV. This CDR3 comprises 13 residues. The CDR3 is CASSFRRGGELFF. The CDR3 DNA is TGTGCCAGCAGCTTCCGGCGTGGCGGGGAGCTGTTTTTT.

The chain combines TRBV11-2 with TRBJ2-1, with 11 bases fitting TRBD1. Germline V gene sequence: CDR1 SGHAT, CDR2 FQNNGV. J gave up 9 bases and V 5 bases, and 12 bases lay outside the gene matches. The CDR3 runs 16 residues. The CDR3 spells CASSKRTGGDWIEQFF. The DNA for the CDR3 is TGTGCCAGCAGCAAGCGGACAGGGGGCGACTGGATTGAGCAGTTCTTC.

The V call is TRBV7-2, the J call TRBJ1-5, with D hard to call. The V end lost 1 base, the J end lost 4 bases, and 8 bases lay between the germline ends. Germline CDR1 reads SGHTA; CDR2 reads FQGNSA. The CDR3 spans 14 residues. DNA for the CDR3: TGTGCCAGCAGCTTAGGCCTTAATAATCAGCCCCAGCATTTT. Translation: CASSLGLNNQPQHF.

This chain joins TRBV9 and TRBJ2-1, with 13 bases identical to TRBD2. The V gene end was trimmed by 6 bases and the J gene end by 4 bases; junction bases not matched to a gene: 7. Germline V gene lookup returns CDR1 SGDLS and CDR2 YYNGEE. This CDR3 spans 16 amino acids. The CDR3 DNA sequence: TGTGCCAGCAACGGAGAGGGACTAGCGGGATACAATGAGCAGTTCTTC. Protein product: CASNGEGLAGYNEQFF.

The chain recombines TRBV5-1 with TRBJ2-4, with 9 bases fitting TRBD2. V gave up 4 bases and J gave up 3 bases; unmatched junction bases: 8. CDR1 and CDR2 from the germline V gene are SGHRS and YFSETQ. The CDR3 is 16 amino acids. The chain's CDR3 is CASSPPGLANKNIQYF. CDR3 sequence (DNA): TGCGCCAGCAGCCCCCCGGGACTAGCAAACAAAAACATTCAGTACTTC.

This sequence joins TRBV19 and TRBJ1-5; perhaps TRBD1 as D (6 bases). The CDR3 covers 17 residues. CDR1 LNHDA and CDR2 SQIVND come from the germline V gene (reference sequence). Trimming shortened V by 3 bases and J by 0 bases, and 15 bases separated the two germline ends. The CDR3 DNA follows: TGTGCCAGTAGTATCTTACCAGGGGTTAATAGCAATCAGCCCCAGCATTTT. Protein sequence: CASSILPGVNSNQPQHF.

This chain links TRBV9 with TRBJ2-2; TRBD1 is a possible D gene (6 bases). V was shortened by 0 bases and J by 3 bases, with 9 bases between the two germline ends. The CDR3 runs 15 residues. Germline CDR1 reads SGDLS; CDR2 reads YYNGEE. The CDR3 sequence is CASSVGDTYTGELFF. In DNA, the CDR3 is TGTGCCAGCAGCGTAGGGGACACCTACACCGGGGAGCTGTTTTTT.

This clone turned up a few times. The J gene is TRBJ2-5, the V gene TRBV27; D is uncertain. V shed 5 bases and J shed 5 bases, with 21 bases lying between them. Germline V gene data show CDR1 as MNHEY and CDR2 as SMNVEV (reference sequence). This CDR3 has 16 residues. The CDR3 sequence: CASSPAAGSWHETQYF. CDR3 DNA: TGTGCCAGCAGTCCGGCCGCAGGATCTTGGCATGAGACCCAGTACTTC.

This chain joins TRBV5-5 and TRBJ2-3; 11 nucleotides align to TRBD2. The CDR3 sequence is 16 residues long. V was pared by 4 bases and J by 1 base, with 5 bases of the junction left unmatched. The germline V gene encodes CDR1 SGHKS and CDR2 YYEKEE (reference sequence). CDR3 in amino acids: CASSPGTSGRTDTQYF. The CDR3 DNA follows: TGTGCCAGCAGCCCTGGGACTAGCGGACGCACAGATACGCAGTATTTT.

J is TRBJ1-5 and V is TRBV28; D may be TRBD1 (6 bases). The germline gives CDR1 MDHEN, CDR2 SYDVKM. This CDR3 spans 19 amino acids. Trimming stripped 3 bases from V and 1 base from J, with 22 bases between. This CDR3 reads CASSFPDRIREMSNQPQHF. CDR3 bases: TGTGCCAGCAGTTTCCCGGACAGAATCCGGGAGATGAGCAATCAGCCCCAGCATTTT. The full variable domain, in which reference TRBV28 and TRBJ1-5 provide the parts outside the CDR3, is DVKVTQSSRYLVKRTGEKVFLECVQDMDHENMFWYRQDPGLGLRLIYFSYDVKMKEKGDIPEGYSVSREKKERFSLILESASTNQTSMYLCASSFPDRIREMSNQPQHFGDGTRLSIL.

The chain combines TRBV19 with TRBJ2-2; 8 bases line up with TRBD2. CDR1 LNHDA and CDR2 SQIVND come from the germline V gene (reference sequence). The CDR3 sequence is 20 residues long. The V gene end was trimmed by 3 bases and the J gene end by 3 bases; junction bases not matched to a gene: 18. This CDR3 is CASSIHPARGGRRDTGELFF. CDR3 coding DNA: TGTGCCAGTAGTATCCACCCAGCGCGTGGCGGGAGGCGGGACACCGGGGAGCTGTTTTTT.

This clone came up once. This chain connects TRBV27 to TRBJ2-5; 7 bases align to TRBD1. After removal of 3 bases from V and 4 bases from J, the junction contained 8 bases not matched to a gene. Looked up from germline, CDR1 is MNHEY and CDR2 is SMNVEV (reference sequence). The CDR3 is made up of 15 amino acids. In nucleotides, the CDR3 is TGTGCCAGCAGTTTCGCAGACAGGGTCACAGAGACCCAGTACTTC. It specifies CASSFADRVTETQYF.

The chain links TRBV5-6 to TRBJ2-7; perhaps TRBD2 as D (6 bases). V was trimmed by 1 base and J by 3 bases, leaving 14 bases between them. The CDR3 extends over 15 amino acids. Germline-derived CDR1 and CDR2 are SGHDT and YYEEEE. CDR3 protein: CASSLSGRDDYEQYF. CDR3 bases: TGTGCCAGCAGCTTGTCGGGGCGGGATGACTACGAGCAGTACTTC.

V usage is TRBV5-5 and J usage is TRBJ2-7, with D possibly TRBD1 on 5 matching bases. Germline assignment: CDR1 SGHKS and CDR2 YYEKEE (reference sequence). CDR3 size: 14 residues. V lost 1 base and J 6 bases, leaving 14 bases between the germline ends. The CDR3 region is CASSLTVRASEQYF. CDR3 in DNA: TGTGCCAGCAGCTTGACGGTCAGGGCTAGCGAGCAGTACTTC. Looking up the rest from reference TRBV5-5 and TRBJ2-7 gives the full variable domain: DAGVTQSPTHLIKTRGQQVTLRCSPISGHKSVSWYQQVLGQGPQFIFQYYEKEERGRGNFPDRFSARQFPNYSSELNVNALLLGDSALYLCASSLTVRASEQYFGPGTRLTVT.

V is TRBV7-8 and J is TRBJ1-4; no reliable D call. This CDR3 region has 16 residues. V lost 5 bases and J lost 0, with 13 bases in between. CDR1 and CDR2 from the germline V gene are SGHVS and FQNEAQ. The CDR3 DNA sequence: TGTGCCAGCAGCGGCGGATTAAGAGCAACTAATGAAAAACTGTTTTTT. Amino acid sequence: CASSGGLRATNEKLFF.

V and J are TRBV19 and TRBJ2-3; no definite D call. V was shortened by 1 base and J by 3 bases, with 11 bases between the two germline ends. This CDR3 has 15 residues. Germline-derived CDR1 and CDR2 are LNHDA and SQIVND (reference sequence). CDR3 in DNA: TGTGCCAGTAGTATAGGCCGGTCCTTTACAGATACGCAGTATTTT. Its protein product is CASSIGRSFTDTQYF.

V gene TRBV7-9 combines with J gene TRBJ2-1, with D possibly called TRBD1 or TRBD2 (6 bases each). This CDR3 is 15 amino acids long. The V gene's germline CDR1 is SEHNR and CDR2 FQNEAQ (reference sequence). V lost 5 bases to trimming and J lost 4 bases, with 15 bases between them. In DNA, the CDR3 is TGTGCCAGCAGCGTGATAGGAGGGGGGTACAATGAGCAGTTCTTC. As protein: CASSVIGGGYNEQFF.

This chain links TRBV11-3 with TRBJ2-3, with 13 bases lining up with TRBD2. This CDR3 contains 17 residues. V trimming: 4 bases; J trimming: 4 bases; junction bases outside the gene matches: 8. CDR1 is SGHNT, CDR2 YENEEA, per germline. The CDR3 sequence: CASSSRTSGSGSDTQYF. The DNA for the CDR3 is TGTGCCAGCAGCTCCCGGACTAGCGGGAGTGGATCAGATACGCAGTATTTT. The whole variable domain, filled in from reference TRBV11-3 and TRBJ2-3, reads EAGVVQSPRYKIIEKKQPVAFWCNPISGHNTLYWYLQNLGQGPELLIRYENEEAVDDSQLPKDRFSAERLKGVDSTLKIQPAELGDSAVYLCASSSRTSGSGSDTQYFGPGTRLTVL.

The V gene is TRBV10-2, the J gene TRBJ2-3; 10 bases map to TRBD2. V lost 6 bases and J lost 8; bases outside the gene matches: 14. Germline-derived CDR1 and CDR2 are WSHSY and SAAADI. The CDR3 runs 16 residues. The CDR3 DNA is TGCGCCAGCAGCGTAGGACTAGCGGTTCAGGCAGCTACGCAGTATTTT. Translation: CASSVGLAVQAATQYF.

This clone is a singleton in its sample. This sequence joins TRBV7-9 and TRBJ2-7; D could derive from TRBD1 or TRBD2 (5 bases each). The CDR3 has 12 residues. V lost 6 bases, J lost 7 bases, and 13 bases lay in between. Germline V gene data show CDR1 as SEHNR and CDR2 as FQNEAQ (reference sequence). Written as DNA, the CDR3 is TGTGCCAGCAGTACCGGGACGGGGGAGCAGTACTTC. It specifies CASSTGTGEQYF.

The chain uses TRBV4-3 and TRBJ2-3; D is undetermined. The CDR3 is made up of 13 amino acids. The V and J ends lost 1 base and 4 bases respectively, with 6 bases between them. Germline V gene lookup returns CDR1 LGHNA and CDR2 YSLEER. The CDR3 DNA is TGCGCCAGCAGCCAAGGCAACGCAGATACGCAGTATTTT. It codes for CASSQGNADTQYF.

V usage is TRBV7-9 and J usage is TRBJ2-2, with 9 bases that match TRBD1. The CDR3 sequence is 19 residues long. Germline lookup yields CDR1 SEHNR and CDR2 FQNEAQ (reference sequence). V lost 4 bases to trimming and J lost 3 bases; unmatched junction nucleotides: 15. CDR3 sequence reads: CASSYRTGAFLPYTGELFF. CDR3 bases: TGTGCCAGCAGCTATCGGACAGGGGCGTTTTTGCCATACACCGGGGAGCTGTTTTTT. The whole variable domain, filled in from reference TRBV7-9 and TRBJ2-2, reads DTGVSQNPRHKITKRGQNVTFRCDPISEHNRLYWYRQTLGQGPEFLTYFQNEAQLEKSRLLSDRFSAERPKGSFSTLEIQRTEQGDSAMYLCASSYRTGAFLPYTGELFFGEGSRLTVL.

This clone has just one count. CDR3 sequence reads: CASSFRQGRTSYEQYF. CDR3 DNA sequence: TGTGCCAGCAGCTTTCGACAGGGGCGAACCTCCTACGAGCAGTACTTC. This chain connects TRBV7-8 to TRBJ2-7; 8 bases map to TRBD1. The CDR3 has 16 amino acids. With V trimmed by 3 bases and J by 0 bases, 7 bases remained unmatched. The germline gives CDR1 SGHVS, CDR2 FQNEAQ.